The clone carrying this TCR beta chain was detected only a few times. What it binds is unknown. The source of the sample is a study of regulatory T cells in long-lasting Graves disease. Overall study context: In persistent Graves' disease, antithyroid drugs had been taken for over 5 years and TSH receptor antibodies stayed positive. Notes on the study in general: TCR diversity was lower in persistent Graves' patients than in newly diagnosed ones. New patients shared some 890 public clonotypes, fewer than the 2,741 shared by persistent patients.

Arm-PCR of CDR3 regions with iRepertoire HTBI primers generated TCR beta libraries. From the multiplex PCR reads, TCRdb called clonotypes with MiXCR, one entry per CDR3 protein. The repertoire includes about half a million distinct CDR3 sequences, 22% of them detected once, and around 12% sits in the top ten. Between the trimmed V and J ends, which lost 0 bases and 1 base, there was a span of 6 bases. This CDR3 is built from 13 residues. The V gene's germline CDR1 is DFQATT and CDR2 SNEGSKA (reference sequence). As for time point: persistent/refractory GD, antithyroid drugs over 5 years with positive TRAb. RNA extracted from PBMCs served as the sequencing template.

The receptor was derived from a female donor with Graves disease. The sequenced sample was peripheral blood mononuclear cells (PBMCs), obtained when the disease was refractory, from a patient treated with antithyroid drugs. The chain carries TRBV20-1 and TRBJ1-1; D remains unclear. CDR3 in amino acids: CSAREDGNTEAFF. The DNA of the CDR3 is TGCAGTGCTAGAGAGGACGGGAACACTGAAGCTTTCTTT.